One sample yielded the 16 T cell receptor beta chains listed below, sequenced in a study of Ad26.COV2.S vaccination and SARS-CoV-2 variants. The data were produced by immunoSEQ multiplex PCR, yet TCRdb's version contains in-frame clones alone and is incomplete. The table lists almost 400,000 clones, about 88% of them singletons, with 1.9% in the top ten. Treatment indicated: roughly 20 received Ad26.COV2.S at low or high dose, single or two shots; about 5 received placebo; per-sample allocation not given. The samples date from day 63 after the first vaccine or placebo injection. This material consisted of peripheral blood, taken in a trial of Ad26.COV2.S vaccine versus placebo. These receptors all come from a person aged 18-60 years who received the Ad26.COV2.S COVID-19 vaccine or a placebo.

This clone was seen only once. The CDR3 here is CASSLGRGGISEKLFF. In DNA form, the CDR3 reads TGCGCCAGCAGCTTGGGCAGGGGAGGGATAAGTGAAAAACTGTTTTTT. The chain recombines TRBV5-1 with TRBJ1-4; a possible D gene is TRBD1 (6 bases). CDR1 SGHRS and CDR2 YFSETQ come from the germline V gene. The CDR3 spans 16 residues. V was cut by 0 bases and J by 7 bases, with 16 bases left in between.

V is TRBV19 and J is TRBJ2-7; 11 positions match TRBD2. The CDR3 extends over 14 amino acids. The germline CDR1 and CDR2 sequences are LNHDA and SQIVND (reference sequence). With V trimmed by 5 bases and J by 1 base, 1 base remained unmatched. The CDR3 nucleotides are TGTGCCAGTAGTGGACTAGCGGGTTCCTACGAGCAGTACTTC. Amino acids: CASSGLAGSYEQYF.

The chain couples TRBV28 to TRBJ2-5; 8 bases are shared with TRBD2. The ends lost 8 bases at V and 4 bases at J; junction bases unmatched: 12. The CDR3 runs to 15 residues. Germline V gene sequence: CDR1 MDHEN, CDR2 SYDVKM. In nucleotides, the CDR3 is TGTGCCAGCGGGGGAAATAGCGGGGCCCCAGAGACCCAGTACTTC. It yields the protein CASGGNSGAPETQYF.

CDR3 amino acids: CASLEGGLVYEQYF. CDR3 bases: TGTGCCAGCCTGGAGGGCGGTTTGGTCTACGAGCAGTACTTC. J is TRBJ2-7 and V is TRBV6-5; tentatively, D is TRBD2 (6 bases). V lost 8 bases, J lost 3 bases, and 17 bases lay in between. In germline, CDR1 is MNHEY, CDR2 SVGAGI. CDR3 length: 14 residues.

The J gene is TRBJ2-7, the V gene TRBV30; 16 nucleotides match TRBD2. The CDR3 has 13 amino acids. The V and J ends lost 7 bases and 6 bases, in that order; junction bases with no gene match: 3. Per germline, CDR1 GTSNPN and CDR2 SVGIG (reference sequence). CDR3 residues: CASGTSGGGEQYF. The CDR3 DNA sequence: TGTGCCTCTGGGACTAGCGGGGGGGGCGAGCAGTACTTC.

The chain couples TRBV7-6 to TRBJ2-3; D uncertain. Germline-derived CDR1 and CDR2 are SGHVS and FNYEAQ. The CDR3 is 15 amino acids. V was cut by 1 base and J by 0 bases, with 8 bases left in between. In DNA form, the CDR3 reads TGTGCCAGCAGCTTAGAGGCCAGGAGCACAGATACGCAGTATTTT. Translated, it gives CASSLEARSTDTQYF.

The chain couples TRBV29-1 to TRBJ2-7, with 7 bases matching TRBD2. Per the germline V gene, CDR1 is SQVTM and CDR2 is ANQGSEA. This CDR3 has 13 residues. V lost 2 bases and J lost 0; bases outside the gene matches: 1. Here the CDR3 DNA reads TGCAGCGTTGAACTAGCGGCCTCCTACGAGCAGTACTTC. Its translation: CSVELAASYEQYF.

The chain carries TRBV14 and TRBJ1-3; the D gene is possibly TRBD1 (6 bases). Trimming removed 2 bases from V and 0 bases from J, with 14 bases in between. The CDR3 loop spans 17 amino acids. The germline V gene encodes CDR1 SGHDN and CDR2 FVKESK. CDR3 sequence reads: CASSQTTGRSSGNTIYF. As DNA, the CDR3 is TGTGCCAGCAGCCAAACCACAGGGCGCAGCTCTGGAAACACCATATATTTT.

The count of this clone is one. The chain employs TRBV21-1 and TRBJ2-7; the listed D gene, TRBD1, was not tested against the DNA. TRBV21-1 counts as a pseudogene. CDR3 size: 15 residues. CDR3 region: CASSKEGQGHYEQYF. Written as DNA, the CDR3 is TGTGCCAGCAGCAAAGAGGGACAGGGTCACTACGAGCAGTACTTC.

The chain employs TRBV30 and TRBJ2-1; D may be TRBD1 (5 bases). Germline loops: CDR1 GTSNPN, CDR2 SVGIG (reference sequence). The CDR3 has 12 residues. V was clipped by 3 bases and J by 7 bases, with 10 bases between them. The CDR3 sequence is CAWSVGPNEQFF. CDR3 sequence (DNA): TGTGCCTGGAGCGTGGGGCCTAATGAGCAGTTCTTC.

V and J are TRBV30 and TRBJ1-1, with D uncertain. V lost 5 bases and J lost 3, with 7 bases in between. The germline V gene encodes CDR1 GTSNPN and CDR2 SVGIG (reference sequence). This CDR3 spans 11 amino acids. This CDR3 is CAWGGYTEAFF. In DNA, the CDR3 is TGTGCCTGGGGAGGTTACACTGAAGCTTTCTTT.

V and J are TRBV2 and TRBJ1-1; D gene uncertain. The CDR3 sequence is 13 residues long. The germline gives CDR1 SNHLY, CDR2 FYNNEI. V shed 6 bases and J shed 0 bases, with 8 bases lying between them. The CDR3 sequence is CASSAQMNTEAFF. In DNA form, the CDR3 reads TGTGCCAGCAGCGCACAGATGAACACTGAAGCTTTCTTT.

V and J are TRBV10-3 and TRBJ2-1, with D possibly called TRBD1 or TRBD2 (7 bases each). CDR1 ENHRY and CDR2 SYGVKD come from the germline V gene. The CDR3 length is 13 residues. Trimming shortened V by 10 bases and J by 5 bases, and 15 bases separated the two germline ends. The CDR3 region has the DNA TGTGCCACAAGGGGGCTAGCGGACAATGAGCAGTTCTTC. This gives the protein CATRGLADNEQFF.

The DNA for the CDR3 is TGTGCCAGCAGCGGGTCGGGACAGGAGATCTCTGGGGCCAACGTCCTGACTTTC. It yields the protein CASSGSGQEISGANVLTF. The chain recombines TRBV2 with TRBJ2-6; 8 bases agree with TRBD1. The ends lost 6 bases at V and 0 bases at J; junction bases unmatched: 10. This CDR3 is built from 18 residues. CDR1 and CDR2 (germline): SNHLY, FYNNEI.

CDR3 nucleotide sequence: TGTGCCAGCAGTTCGGGGGGTCACTCCTACGAGCAGTACTTC. It specifies CASSSGGHSYEQYF. This chain connects TRBV28 to TRBJ2-7; 7 bases line up with TRBD2. The CDR3 runs 14 residues. Germline V gives CDR1 MDHEN, CDR2 SYDVKM. The ends lost 4 bases at V and 0 bases at J; junction bases unmatched: 3.

The V gene is TRBV28, the J gene TRBJ2-7, with D perhaps matching TRBD2 (5 bases). With 7 bases removed from V and 2 bases from J, the gap between germline ends came to 18 bases. Germline lookup yields CDR1 MDHEN and CDR2 SYDVKM. The CDR3 is made up of 15 amino acids. As DNA, the CDR3 is TGTGCCAGCACCCAGGACCGACTAAGAGCCTACGAGCAGTACTTC. This translates into CASTQDRLRAYEQYF.